The subject of this entry is one T cell receptor (beta chain). A much larger clonotype is one base distant, so this may be a read error. Each CDR3 protein gets one entry after TCRdb re-called the RACE reads with MiXCR. The sample lists about 110,000 distinct CDR3 sequences, roughly a tenth seen once, with 2.5% to 3.5% in the top ten. This entry belongs to a study of human T cells and chemical hapten exposure. About the research overall: Chiefly women, the patients showed alopecia areata, totalis or universalis.

Time point defined: patch test 2, 6 weeks after DPC sensitization. Treatment given: therapeutic diphenylcyclopropenone sensitization with weekly scalp DPC. The CDR3 sequence is 14 residues long. Germline values: CDR1 SGHTA, CDR2 FQGNSA. Trimming removed 5 bases from V and 9 bases from J, with 19 bases in between. V usage is TRBV7-2 and J usage is TRBJ2-5; no firm D call. Specimen: whole blood, collected in connection with sensitization to the hapten diphenylcyclopropenone (DPC). The clonotype comes from a woman aged 35 to 49 with alopecia areata. Some clones in this sample may be carry-over from other donors' samples. Here the CDR3 reads CASSPVVEVRAQYF. The DNA of the CDR3 is TGTGCCAGCAGCCCCGTGGTGGAAGTTCGGGCCCAGTACTTC.